One TCR beta chain is described in this entry. Its antigen is still unknown. TCRdb re-called the 5' RACE reads and catalogs CDR3 proteins one per entry, DNA excluded. This repertoire includes some 390,000 distinct CDR3 sequences. These data come from a study of T cells expressing NK-cell markers. Whole-study context: Most of the eight sequenced donors tested HCMV-seropositive; one tested seronegative. Whole-study findings and limits: Whether expanded NKG2C+ T cell clones were HCMV specific stayed uncertain. The study found dominant NKG2C+ clonotypes at roughly 1.0-7.5% of CD8+ T cells in six donors.

The receptor's source is a woman between 45 and 65 years old in good health. Sequenced material: blood T cells: a sorted CD56 or NKG2C T cell subset, CD4+ or CD8+ T cells, or bulk PBMC T cells (not recorded which).

The CDR3 sequence is CASINTGTNEKLFF. The J gene is TRBJ1-4, the V gene TRBV5-5; TCRdb indicates TRBD1, and absent DNA this call remains unverified. Per germline, CDR1 SGHKS and CDR2 YYEKEE (reference sequence). CDR3 length: 14 residues. Drawing the rest from reference TRBV5-5 and TRBJ1-4, the complete variable domain is DAGVTQSPTHLIKTRGQQVTLRCSPISGHKSVSWYQQVLGQGPQFIFQYYEKEERGRGNFPDRFSARQFPNYSSELNVNALLLGDSALYLCASINTGTNEKLFFGSGTQLSVL.